These T cell receptor beta chains were read from a single sample in a study of Tregs in tolerant kidney transplant recipients. TCRdb's copy holds only in-frame clones and misses some; the assay was immunoSEQ multiplex PCR. The table lists about 64,000 clones, around 87% of them singletons. Sequencing was performed on CD4+ T cells from blood (PBMCs), taken 6 months after the transplant. Receptors originate from a human patient who received a combined kidney and bone marrow transplant. The graft donor may account for some of the T cells. Each CDR3 is given with its conserved first and last residue. The D gene is left open where the match is weak. The listing skips clone size in some rows; elsewhere it reads once, few, many or a size class.

j_call,v_call,clone_size,d_call,cdr3_aa,cdr3_nt
TRBJ2-3,TRBV2,-,TRBD1,CASSGLKGTGATDTQYF,TGTGCCAGCAGTGGATTGAAGGGGACAGGGGCAACAGATACGCAGTATTTT
TRBJ2-7,TRBV21-1,-,-,CASSEISRDRVNEQYF,TGTGCCAGCAGCGAGATTTCTCGGGACAGGGTGAACGAGCAGTACTTC
TRBJ2-7,TRBV7-8,-,TRBD1,CALQGSVPGEQYF,TGTGCCCTACAGGGGTCGGTCCCTGGCGAGCAGTACTTC
TRBJ2-1,TRBV11-1,-,-,CASSLRGGGAYSYNEQFF,TGTGCCAGCAGCTTAAGGGGGGGAGGGGCTTACTCCTACAATGAGCAGTTCTTC
TRBJ2-2,TRBV18,once,-,CASSPQGITGELFF,TGTGCCAGCTCACCCCAGGGAATTACCGGGGAGCTGTTTTTT
TRBJ2-7,TRBV10-3,few,-,CATRQGRDAYEQYF,TGTGCCACACGACAGGGGAGGGACGCCTACGAGCAGTACTTC
TRBJ1-2,TRBV11-2,once,-,CASSLGYRSYGYTF,TGTGCCAGCAGCTTAGGGTACAGGTCCTATGGCTACACCTTC
TRBJ2-3,TRBV19,-,TRBD2,CASSYSGWSTDTQYF,TGTGCCAGTAGTTATAGCGGGTGGAGCACAGATACGCAGTATTTT
TRBJ1-2,TRBV29-1,-,TRBD1,CSVQGGYGYTF,TGCAGCGTTCAGGGGGGCTATGGCTACACCTTC
TRBJ2-5,TRBV9,-,-,CASSGTQTETQYF,TGTGCCAGCAGCGGGACACAGACGGAGACCCAGTACTTC
TRBJ2-2,TRBV7-6,once,-,CASSLGAQGELFF,TGTGCCAGCAGCTTAGGGGCACAGGGGGAGCTGTTTTTT
TRBJ1-2,TRBV27,-,-,CASSLLGAKFYGYTF,TGTGCCAGCAGTTTACTGGGGGCCAAATTTTATGGCTACACCTTC
TRBJ2-5,TRBV5-8,-,TRBD2,CASSLTGGRKTQYF,TGTGCCAGCAGCTTGACGGGGGGGCGAAAGACCCAGTACTTC
TRBJ1-2,TRBV7-2,-,TRBD1,CASSPHGTGGMGYTF,TGTGCCAGCAGCCCGCATGGGACAGGGGGCATGGGCTACACCTTC
TRBJ1-2,TRBV9,-,TRBD1,CASSENRGPYGYTF,TGTGCCAGCAGCGAAAACAGGGGGCCCTATGGCTACACCTTC
TRBJ2-6,TRBV25-1,-,TRBD1,CASSPGQGQISGANVLTF,TGTGCCAGCAGTCCCGGACAGGGACAAATCTCTGGGGCCAACGTCCTGACTTTC
TRBJ2-5,TRBV5-1,-,-,CASSLGGGDVETQYF,TGCGCCAGCAGCTTAGGAGGGGGCGACGTAGAGACCCAGTACTTC
TRBJ2-7,TRBV19,-,TRBD2,CASSIVTSGGTYEQYF,TGTGCCAGTAGTATAGTGACTAGCGGGGGGACCTACGAGCAGTACTTC
TRBJ2-7,TRBV7-8,-,-,CASSNPRDSYEQYF,TGTGCCAGCAGCAACCCCAGGGATTCCTACGAGCAGTACTTC
TRBJ2-5,TRBV5-6,-,TRBD1,CASSLTGGYETQYF,TGTGCCAGCAGCTTAACAGGGGGGTACGAGACCCAGTACTTC
TRBJ2-3,TRBV2,-,-,CASSEDGGIPRGTQYF,TGTGCCAGCAGTGAAGATGGCGGGATCCCAAGGGGTACGCAGTATTTT
TRBJ1-5,TRBV15,-,-,CATSREYSNQPQHF,TGTGCCACCAGCAGAGAGTATAGCAATCAGCCCCAGCATTTT
TRBJ2-1,TRBV7-3,-,-,CASSANLHNEQFF,TGTGCCAGCAGCGCAAACCTACACAATGAGCAGTTCTTC
TRBJ1-2,TRBV4-2,-,-,CASSQDGIGEGYGYTF,TGTGCCAGCAGCCAAGATGGGATTGGAGAGGGCTATGGCTACACCTTC
TRBJ2-7,TRBV5-1,-,TRBD1,CASSLLPPTDRVEQYF,TGCGCCAGCAGCTTACTACCACCCACGGACAGGGTTGAGCAGTACTTC
TRBJ2-5,TRBV9,-,-,CASSGRAEETQYF,TGTGCCAGCAGCGGACGCGCGGAAGAGACCCAGTACTTC
TRBJ2-3,TRBV5-5,-,-,CASSLAADTQYF,TGTGCCAGCAGCTTAGCCGCAGATACGCAGTATTTT
TRBJ1-4,TRBV6-6,-,-,CASGKRGVSEKLFF,TGTGCCAGCGGGAAGCGGGGGGTAAGTGAAAAACTGTTTTTT
TRBJ2-2,TRBV4-1,-,TRBD1,CASSHGQGGTGELFF,TGCGCCAGCAGCCACGGACAGGGGGGGACCGGGGAGCTGTTTTTT
TRBJ2-3,TRBV29-1,-,TRBD2,CSSTSGILRGTDTQYF,TGCAGCTCCACTAGCGGGATACTGAGAGGGACAGATACGCAGTATTTT
TRBJ2-1,TRBV30,-,-,CAWTPSVRAEQFF,TGTGCCTGGACCCCTAGCGTGAGGGCTGAGCAGTTCTTC
TRBJ2-3,TRBV29-1,once,-,CSADQGLTTDTQYF,TGCAGCGCCGACCAGGGTCTCACCACAGATACGCAGTATTTT
TRBJ1-1,TRBV19,-,-,CASSIAMRTEAFF,TGTGCCAGTAGTATCGCTATGAGAACTGAAGCTTTCTTT
TRBJ1-2,TRBV6-5,-,TRBD1,CASSAGQGVISTF,TGTGCCAGCAGTGCGGGACAGGGAGTTATCAGCACCTTC
TRBJ2-2,TRBV7-9,-,-,CASSLPHAGGELFF,TGTGCCAGCAGCTTACCGCACGCGGGCGGGGAGCTGTTTTTT
TRBJ2-1,TRBV6-5,-,TRBD2,CASSNSGLAAQSKQFF,TGTGCCAGCAGTAACTCGGGACTAGCGGCACAATCCAAGCAGTTCTTC
TRBJ1-1,TRBV16,few,-,CASTNGISEAFF,TGTGCCAGCACCAACGGGATATCTGAAGCTTTCTTT
TRBJ2-1,TRBV5-1,once,-,CASSLGGGAEQFF,TGCGCCAGCAGCTTGGGTGGGGGGGCTGAGCAGTTCTTC
TRBJ1-2,TRBV7-2,many,TRBD1,CASSLTGIGYTF,TGTGCCAGCAGCTTGACAGGGATAGGCTACACCTTC
TRBJ2-3,TRBV10-3,-,-,CAISESRRDLISPDTQYF,TGTGCCATCAGTGAGTCTAGAAGGGACTTAATATCACCAGATACGCAGTATTTT
TRBJ1-6,TRBV27,-,TRBD1,CASSLQGVNSPLHF,TGTGCCAGCAGTTTACAGGGGGTGAATTCACCCCTCCACTTT
TRBJ2-3,TRBV11-3,few,-,CASSFWVGEADTQYF,TGTGCCAGCAGCTTCTGGGTGGGAGAGGCAGATACGCAGTATTTT
TRBJ2-1,TRBV14,-,TRBD2,CASSPPSGGFSYNEQFF,TGTGCCAGCAGCCCCCCTTCGGGGGGGTTTTCCTACAATGAGCAGTTCTTC
TRBJ2-1,TRBV7-7,-,TRBD2,CASSFGLAGVNEQFF,TGTGCCAGCAGCTTTGGACTAGCGGGAGTCAATGAGCAGTTCTTC
TRBJ1-2,TRBV4-3,-,TRBD1,CASSQDGQGYAGYTF,TGCGCCAGCAGCCAAGATGGACAGGGGTACGCTGGCTACACCTTC
TRBJ1-1,TRBV6-1,-,-,CASSDQMNTEAFF,TGTGCCAGCAGTGATCAGATGAACACTGAAGCTTTCTTT
TRBJ2-1,TRBV7-3,-,TRBD2,CASSFSSGPGNEQFF,TGTGCCAGCAGCTTCTCTAGCGGTCCGGGTAATGAGCAGTTCTTC
TRBJ1-1,TRBV5-6,-,-,CASSPYFIWNTEAFF,TGTGCCAGCAGCCCTTATTTTATATGGAACACTGAAGCTTTCTTT
TRBJ2-2,TRBV11-2,-,TRBD1,CASSFGRGRNTGELFF,TGTGCCAGCAGCTTTGGCAGGGGGCGGAACACCGGGGAGCTGTTTTTT
TRBJ1-5,TRBV19,-,TRBD1,CASSIVGGGNQPQHF,TGTGCCAGTAGTATAGTAGGGGGCGGAAATCAGCCCCAGCATTTT
TRBJ2-5,TRBV7-9,-,-,CASSLLQGQKGTQYF,TGTGCCAGCAGCTTACTTCAGGGTCAGAAAGGGACCCAGTACTTC
TRBJ2-2,TRBV6-1,-,-,CASIGQGRTGELFF,TGTGCCAGCATCGGTCAGGGAAGGACCGGGGAGCTGTTTTTT
TRBJ2-7,TRBV6-5,few,-,CASSTKTYEQYF,TGTGCCAGCAGTACAAAGACCTACGAGCAGTACTTC
TRBJ2-5,TRBV5-1,-,TRBD2,CASSAGLAGPQETQYF,TGCGCCAGCAGCGCCGGACTAGCGGGTCCACAAGAGACCCAGTACTTC
TRBJ2-1,TRBV11-2,-,TRBD2,CASSLGGSLNEQFF,TGTGCCAGCAGCTTAGGCGGGAGCCTCAATGAGCAGTTCTTC
TRBJ2-2,TRBV28,-,-,CASRQGPGELFF,TGTGCCAGCAGACAGGGTCCCGGGGAGCTGTTTTTT
TRBJ1-5,TRBV4-3,-,-,CASSQARADGNQPQHF,TGCGCCAGCAGCCAAGCCAGGGCAGACGGCAATCAGCCCCAGCATTTT
TRBJ1-1,TRBV6-5,once,-,CASSSTGHPRTEAFF,TGTGCCAGCAGTTCTACGGGACACCCGAGGACTGAAGCTTTCTTT
TRBJ1-6,TRBV28,-,TRBD1,CASSVTGSSYNSPLHF,TGTGCCAGCAGTGTGACAGGGAGCTCCTATAATTCACCCCTCCACTTT